These 21 T cell receptor beta chains were sequenced from one sample in a study of shared clonotypes between healthy human individuals. Data came from immunoSEQ multiplex PCR; TCRdb stores just in-frame clones and leaves some out. The sample holds millions of clones, approximately 94% seen once. Naive CD8 cells lacked CD45RO, underwent positive selection for CCR7 and left out terminally differentiated effector memory CD45RA+ cells. Sequenced sample: naive CD8+ T cells from PBMCs. The receptors derive from a man aged 18 to 30 in good health. Some clones in this sample may be carry-over from other donors' samples.

The V and J genes are TRBV5-1 and TRBJ2-7; 7 nucleotides align to TRBD2. The length of the CDR3 is 14 residues. J lost 4 bases, V lost 4 bases, and 8 bases had no gene match. CDR1 and CDR2 from the germline V gene are SGHRS and YFSETQ. The CDR3 region has the DNA TGCGCCAGCAGCCTGGGACTATCAAGGTACGAGCAGTACTTC. Its protein product is CASSLGLSRYEQYF.

V usage is TRBV4-2 and J usage is TRBJ1-2; the match to TRBD1 covers 8 bases. CDR1 is LGHNA and CDR2 is YNFKEQ in the germline V gene. The CDR3 loop spans 15 amino acids. V dropped 0 bases and J dropped 5; count of bases not matched to a gene: 5. The chain's CDR3 is CASSQDQGALYGYTF. CDR3 nucleotides: TGTGCCAGCAGCCAAGATCAGGGGGCGTTGTATGGCTACACCTTC.

This chain uses TRBV4-2 with TRBJ2-7; 7 bases map to TRBD1. This CDR3 is 15 amino acids long. V gave up 1 base and J gave up 2 bases; unmatched junction bases: 5. Per germline, CDR1 LGHNA and CDR2 YNFKEQ. CDR3 sequence: CASSQGQGPPYEQYF. In DNA, the CDR3 is TGTGCCAGCAGCCAAGGACAGGGACCACCCTACGAGCAGTACTTC.

V and J are TRBV4-1 and TRBJ2-1; D is uncertain. This CDR3 is built from 13 residues. The V end lost 1 base, the J end lost 10 bases, and 11 bases lay between the germline ends. Germline CDR1 MGHRA, CDR2 YSYEKL. CDR3 region: CASSQVRAEEQFF. The CDR3 nucleotides read TGCGCCAGCAGCCAAGTCCGGGCGGAAGAGCAGTTCTTC.

The CDR3 protein is CASSLFPDSYGYTF. CDR3 in DNA: TGTGCCAGCAGTTTATTTCCGGACAGTTATGGCTACACCTTC. The chain couples TRBV27 to TRBJ1-2; possible D gene TRBD1, 6 bases. Trimming removed 1 base from V and 5 bases from J, with 11 bases in between. Germline-derived CDR1 and CDR2 are MNHEY and SMNVEV (reference sequence). The CDR3 extends over 14 amino acids.

V gene TRBV5-4 combines with J gene TRBJ1-4, with D perhaps TRBD1 (6 bases). The CDR3 contains 12 residues. Trimming left V 5 bases short and J 13 bases short, with 15 bases between. Germline V gene sequence: CDR1 SGHNT, CDR2 YYREEE (reference sequence). The CDR3 spells CASSHSTGLLFF. CDR3 DNA: TGTGCCAGCAGTCATTCGACAGGATTACTGTTTTTT.

The chain joins TRBV7-9 to TRBJ2-2; D may correspond to TRBD1 or TRBD2 (6 bases each). The CDR3 spans 16 residues. V lost 5 bases, J lost 7 bases, and 20 bases lay in between. Germline V gene lookup returns CDR1 SEHNR and CDR2 FQNEAQ (reference sequence). The CDR3 loop is CASSPNGGMHFGELFF. CDR3 DNA: TGTGCCAGCAGCCCCAACGGGGGCATGCACTTCGGGGAGCTGTTTTTT.

The CDR3 DNA reads TGCGCCAGCGGAGAGTCCGCCGGGACTAGCGTCTACGAGCAGTACTTC. This translates into CASGESAGTSVYEQYF. The chain recombines TRBV10-1 with TRBJ2-7, with 10 bases lining up with TRBD2. Germline CDR1 WNHNN, CDR2 SYGVQD (reference sequence). CDR3 size: 16 residues. Trimming at V came to 8 bases and at J to 3 bases, leaving 13 bases not matched to a gene.

This chain uses TRBV6-1 with TRBJ1-2, with TRBD1 identical over 8 bases. This CDR3 has 14 residues. CDR1 is MNHNS and CDR2 is SASEGT in the germline V gene. Losses at the gene ends were 5 bases for V and 8 bases for J; bases not matched to a gene: 10. CDR3 amino acids: CASSPRSTGVGYTF. The CDR3 DNA follows: TGTGCCAGCAGTCCTCGGTCGACAGGGGTCGGCTACACCTTC.

The sample holds a few counts of this clone. This chain links TRBV27 with TRBJ2-2; D is perhaps TRBD2 (6 bases). Germline assignment: CDR1 MNHEY and CDR2 SMNVEV (reference sequence). The CDR3 spans 16 residues. Between the trimmed V and J ends, which lost 7 bases and 1 base, there was a span of 16 bases. CDR3: CASTLRELLNTGELFF. Written as DNA, the CDR3 is TGTGCCAGCACCCTGCGGGAACTTTTGAACACCGGGGAGCTGTTTTTT.

DNA of the CDR3: TGTGCCAGCAATCGAGAACTGTTTTTT. Protein: CASNRELFF. The genes are TRBV6-1 and TRBJ1-4; no clear D. Germline V gives CDR1 MNHNS, CDR2 SASEGT. Trimming removed 7 bases from V and 12 bases from J, with 6 bases in between. This CDR3 has 9 amino acids.

The chain is built from TRBV28 and TRBJ1-1; 8 bases are a match to TRBD1. Trimming took 1 base from V and 2 from J; bases not matched to a gene: 6. Germline V gene data show CDR1 as MDHEN and CDR2 as SYDVKM. CDR3 size: 16 residues. The CDR3 reads CASSLLSGGTNTEAFF. In nucleotides, the CDR3 is TGTGCCAGCAGTTTATTATCAGGGGGCACTAACACTGAAGCTTTCTTT.

The chain carries TRBV4-1 and TRBJ2-7; TRBD2 matches 9 bases. There are 16 residues in the CDR3. Trimming cost V 4 bases and J 2 bases; bases outside gene matches: 9. Germline V gene data show CDR1 as MGHRA and CDR2 as YSYEKL. In DNA form, the CDR3 reads TGCGCCAGCAGCCTCGGGGCTAGCGGGACCGCCTACGAGCAGTACTTC. The encoded protein is CASSLGASGTAYEQYF.

The chain carries TRBV19 and TRBJ2-7; D unclear. CDR1 and CDR2 (germline): LNHDA, SQIVND (reference sequence). Trimming pared 0 bases from V and 4 bases from J, leaving 7 bases between. The CDR3 totals 13 residues. The CDR3 spells CASSIEGHYEQYF. The CDR3 bases are TGTGCCAGTAGTATAGAAGGCCATTACGAGCAGTACTTC.

This clone was counted a single time. The same CDR3 can be traced to other DNA sequences in this sample. V is TRBV27 and J is TRBJ2-7; TRBD1 matches 8 bases. J gave up 3 bases and V 3 bases, and 4 bases lay outside the gene matches. Germline CDR1 and CDR2: MNHEY and SMNVEV (reference sequence). The CDR3 has 14 residues. This chain's CDR3 is CASSFRTGYYEQYF. The DNA of the CDR3 is TGTGCCAGCAGTTTTAGGACAGGGTACTACGAGCAGTACTTC.

The chain uses TRBV13 and TRBJ2-7; perhaps TRBD2 as D (6 bases). The V and J ends lost 0 bases and 6 bases respectively, with 12 bases between them. The germline gives CDR1 PRHDT, CDR2 FYEKMQ (reference sequence). The CDR3 consists of 14 residues. In DNA, the CDR3 is TGTGCCAGCAGCTTAGGGCGGAGGGTCCTCGAGCAGTACTTC. Translating gives CASSLGRRVLEQYF.

This chain links TRBV27 with TRBJ2-1; possible D gene TRBD2, 6 bases. The germline V gene has CDR1 MNHEY and CDR2 SMNVEV (reference sequence). This CDR3 region has 14 residues. Trimming shortened V by 6 bases and J by 5 bases, and 14 bases separated the two germline ends. The DNA for the CDR3 is TGTGCCAGCAGCTTGGGGACTGTCAACAATGAGCAGTTCTTC. Protein product: CASSLGTVNNEQFF.

This clone was found once. This rearrangement joins TRBV18 to TRBJ2-3; D unresolved. This CDR3 comprises 15 residues. V lost 2 bases and J lost 0, with 9 bases in between. Germline values: CDR1 KGHSH, CDR2 LQKENI. This CDR3 is CASSPLRASTDTQYF. The CDR3, as DNA: TGTGCCAGCTCACCATTGCGCGCTAGCACAGATACGCAGTATTTT.

The J gene is TRBJ2-1, the V gene TRBV27, with D uncertain. CDR3 length: 14 amino acids. The germline CDR1 and CDR2 sequences are MNHEY and SMNVEV (reference sequence). Trimming cost V 4 bases and J 3 bases, with 10 bases left between them. CDR3 nucleotide sequence: TGTGCCAGCAGTTACACGGGCCTCTACAATGAGCAGTTCTTC. It specifies CASSYTGLYNEQFF.

The chain uses TRBV14 and TRBJ2-7, with TRBD2 identical over 8 bases. CDR3 length: 17 amino acids. The germline CDR1 and CDR2 sequences are SGHDN and FVKESK. The junction had 10 bases not matched to a gene; V was cut back by 0 bases and J by 3 bases. As DNA, the CDR3 is TGTGCCAGCAGCCAAGATTTGGGGACTAGAAACTTCTACGAGCAGTACTTC. Its translation: CASSQDLGTRNFYEQYF.

This chain connects TRBV7-3 to TRBJ2-5; D possibly corresponds to TRBD2 (5 bases). The CDR3 is made up of 15 amino acids. V gave up 3 bases and J gave up 3 bases, with 14 bases separating them. Germline values: CDR1 SGHTA, CDR2 FQGTGA. DNA of the CDR3: TGTGCCAGCAGCTTGTCGGGAAGTAGGGAAGAGACCCAGTACTTC. Amino acid sequence: CASSLSGSREETQYF. The full variable domain, completed using reference TRBV7-3 and TRBJ2-5, is GAGVSQTPSNKVTEKGKYVELRCDPISGHTALYWYRQSLGQGPEFLIYFQGTGAADDSGLPNDRFFAVRPEGSVSTLKIQRTERGDSAVYLCASSLSGSREETQYFGPGTRLLVL.